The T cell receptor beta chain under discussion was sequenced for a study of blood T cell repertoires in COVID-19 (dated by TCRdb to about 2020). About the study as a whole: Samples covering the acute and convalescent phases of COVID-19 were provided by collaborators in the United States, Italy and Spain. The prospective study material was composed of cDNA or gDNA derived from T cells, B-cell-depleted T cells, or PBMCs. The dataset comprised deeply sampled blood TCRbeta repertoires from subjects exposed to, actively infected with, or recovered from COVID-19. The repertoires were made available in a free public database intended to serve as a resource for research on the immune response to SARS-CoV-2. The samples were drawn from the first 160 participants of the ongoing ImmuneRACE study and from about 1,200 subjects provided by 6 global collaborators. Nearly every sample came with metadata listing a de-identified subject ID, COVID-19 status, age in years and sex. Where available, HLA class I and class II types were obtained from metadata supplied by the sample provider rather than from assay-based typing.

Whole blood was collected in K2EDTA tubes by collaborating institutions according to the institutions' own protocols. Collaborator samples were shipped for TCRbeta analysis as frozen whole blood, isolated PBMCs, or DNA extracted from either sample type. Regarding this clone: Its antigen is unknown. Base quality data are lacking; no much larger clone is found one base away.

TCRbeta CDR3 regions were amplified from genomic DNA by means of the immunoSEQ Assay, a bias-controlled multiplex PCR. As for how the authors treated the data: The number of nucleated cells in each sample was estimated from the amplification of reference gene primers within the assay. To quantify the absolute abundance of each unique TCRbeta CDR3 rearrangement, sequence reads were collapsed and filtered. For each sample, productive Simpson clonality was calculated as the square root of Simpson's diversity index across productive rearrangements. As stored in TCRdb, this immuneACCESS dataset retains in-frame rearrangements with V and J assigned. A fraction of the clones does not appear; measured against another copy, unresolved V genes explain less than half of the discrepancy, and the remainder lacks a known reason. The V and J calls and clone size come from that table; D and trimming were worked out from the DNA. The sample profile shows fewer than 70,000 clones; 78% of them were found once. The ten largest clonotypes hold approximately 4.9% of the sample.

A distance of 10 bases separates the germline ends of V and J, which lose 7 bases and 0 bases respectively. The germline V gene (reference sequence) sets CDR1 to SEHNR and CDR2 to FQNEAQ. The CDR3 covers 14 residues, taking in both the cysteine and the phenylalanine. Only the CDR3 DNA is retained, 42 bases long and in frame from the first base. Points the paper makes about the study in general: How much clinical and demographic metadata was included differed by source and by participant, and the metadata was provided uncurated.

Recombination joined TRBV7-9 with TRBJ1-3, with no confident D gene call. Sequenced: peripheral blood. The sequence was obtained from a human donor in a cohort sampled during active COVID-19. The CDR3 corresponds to CASTDTNSGNTIYF. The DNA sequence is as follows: TGTGCCAGCACCGACACAAACTCTGGAAACACCATATATTTT. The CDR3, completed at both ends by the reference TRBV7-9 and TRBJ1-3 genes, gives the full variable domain DTGVSQNPRHKITKRGQNVTFRCDPISEHNRLYWYRQTLGQGPEFLTYFQNEAQLEKSRLLSDRFSAERPKGSFSTLEIQRTEQGDSAMYLCASTDTNSGNTIYFGEGSWLTVV.